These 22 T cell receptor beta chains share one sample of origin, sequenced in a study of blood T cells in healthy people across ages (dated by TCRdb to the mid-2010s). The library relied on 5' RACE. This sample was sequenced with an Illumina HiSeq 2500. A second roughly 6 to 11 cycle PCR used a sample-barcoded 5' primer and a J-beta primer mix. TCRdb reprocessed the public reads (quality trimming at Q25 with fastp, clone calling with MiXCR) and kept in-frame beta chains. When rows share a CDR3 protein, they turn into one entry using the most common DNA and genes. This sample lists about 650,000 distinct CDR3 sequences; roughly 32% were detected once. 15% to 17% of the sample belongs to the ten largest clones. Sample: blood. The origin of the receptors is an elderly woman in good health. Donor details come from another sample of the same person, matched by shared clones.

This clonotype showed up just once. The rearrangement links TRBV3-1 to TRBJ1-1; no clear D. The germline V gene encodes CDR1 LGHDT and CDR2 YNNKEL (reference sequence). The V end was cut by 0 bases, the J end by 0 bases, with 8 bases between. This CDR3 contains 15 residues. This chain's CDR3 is CASSQDRVMNTEAFF. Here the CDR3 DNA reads TGTGCCAGCAGCCAAGACCGAGTTATGAACACTGAAGCTTTCTTT.

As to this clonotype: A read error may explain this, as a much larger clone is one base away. CDR3 sequence: CVSSLQLAGGPETQYF. CDR3 DNA: TGTGTCAGCAGCTTGCAACTAGCGGGGGGCCCGGAGACCCAGTACTTC. The gene calls are TRBV7-2 and TRBJ2-5; TRBD2 matches 12 bases. The CDR3 has 16 amino acids. Looked up from germline, CDR1 is SGHTA and CDR2 is FQGNSA.

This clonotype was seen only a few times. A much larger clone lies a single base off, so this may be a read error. The CDR3 loop is CSARGDSINYEQYF. The CDR3 nucleotides are TGCAGTGCTAGGGGGGACAGTATCAACTATGAGCAGTACTTC. The chain recombines TRBV20-1 with TRBJ2-5, with TRBD1 matching over 7 bases. CDR3 length: 14 amino acids. The junction had 15 bases not matched to a gene; V was cut back by 3 bases and J by 11 bases. CDR1 DFQATT and CDR2 SNEGSKA come from the germline V gene (reference sequence).

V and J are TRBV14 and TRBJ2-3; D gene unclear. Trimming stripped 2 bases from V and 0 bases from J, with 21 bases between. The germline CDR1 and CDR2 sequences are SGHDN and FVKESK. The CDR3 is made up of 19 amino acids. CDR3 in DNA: TGTGCCAGCAGCCAATTTACCTCTTTAAGCCTCCGGAGCACAGATACGCAGTATTTT. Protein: CASSQFTSLSLRSTDTQYF. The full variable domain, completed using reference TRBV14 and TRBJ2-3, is EAGVTQFPSHSVIEKGQTVTLRCDPISGHDNLYWYRRVMGKEIKFLLHFVKESKQDESGMPNNRFLAERTGGTYSTLKVQPAELEDSGVYFCASSQFTSLSLRSTDTQYFGPGTRLTVL.

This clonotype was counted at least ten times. The CDR3 sequence is CAGMGGDYYEQYF. In DNA, the CDR3 is TGTGCCGGGATGGGGGGGGACTACTACGAGCAGTACTTC. V is TRBV7-9 and J is TRBJ2-7; 7 bases agree with TRBD2. Trimming removed 11 bases from V and 3 bases from J; junction bases left unmatched: 10. There are 13 residues in the CDR3. CDR1 and CDR2 (germline): SEHNR, FQNEAQ (reference sequence). Combining the CDR3 with reference TRBV7-9 and TRBJ2-7 gives the whole variable domain DTGVSQNPRHKITKRGQNVTFRCDPISEHNRLYWYRQTLGQGPEFLTYFQNEAQLEKSRLLSDRFSAERPKGSFSTLEIQRTEQGDSAMYLCAGMGGDYYEQYFGPGTRLTVT.

CDR3 sequence: CASSLRISTDTQYF. DNA of the CDR3: TGTGCCAGCAGCTTAAGGATTTCCACAGATACGCAGTATTTT. J is TRBJ2-3 and V is TRBV7-2, with no clear D. V was cut by 2 bases and J by 2 bases, with 8 bases left in between. Germline V gene lookup returns CDR1 SGHTA and CDR2 FQGNSA. This CDR3 comprises 14 residues.

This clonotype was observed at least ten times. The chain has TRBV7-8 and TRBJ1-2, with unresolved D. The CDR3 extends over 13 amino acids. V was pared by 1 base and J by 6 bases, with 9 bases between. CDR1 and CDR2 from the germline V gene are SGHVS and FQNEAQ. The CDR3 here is CASSLGSGNGYTF. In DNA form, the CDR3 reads TGTGCCAGCAGCTTAGGATCGGGGAATGGCTACACCTTC.

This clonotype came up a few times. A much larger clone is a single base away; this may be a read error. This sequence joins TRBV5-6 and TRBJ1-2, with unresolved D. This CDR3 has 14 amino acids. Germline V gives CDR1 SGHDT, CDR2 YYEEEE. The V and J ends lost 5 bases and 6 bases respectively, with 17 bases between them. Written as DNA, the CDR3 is TGTGCCAGCAGACGGACGAGGCTGCGCAATGGCTACACCTTC. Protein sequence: CASRRTRLRNGYTF. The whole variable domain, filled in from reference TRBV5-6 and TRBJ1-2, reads DAGVTQSPTHLIKTRGQQVTLRCSPKSGHDTVSWYQQALGQGPQFIFQYYEEEERQRGNFPDRFSGHQFPNYSSELNVNALLLGDSALYLCASRRTRLRNGYTFGSGTRLTVV.

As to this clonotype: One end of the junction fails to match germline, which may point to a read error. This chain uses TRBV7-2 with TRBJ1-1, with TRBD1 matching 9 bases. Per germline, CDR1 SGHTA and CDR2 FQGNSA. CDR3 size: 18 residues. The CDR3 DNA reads TGTGCCAGCAGCTTAAGGGGGGGGACAGGGCCCCTGAACACTGAATCTTTCTTT. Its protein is CASSLRGGTGPLNTESFF.

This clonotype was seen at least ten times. The CDR3 loop is CAWILGDSTNYGYTF. CDR3 DNA sequence: TGTGCCTGGATATTAGGGGACAGTACTAACTATGGCTACACCTTC. The J gene is TRBJ1-2, the V gene TRBV30; TRBD1 agrees at 7 bases. Trimming cost V 4 bases and J 0 bases; bases outside gene matches: 8. The CDR3 is made up of 15 amino acids. The germline gives CDR1 GTSNPN, CDR2 SVGIG (reference sequence). The full variable domain, completed using reference TRBV30 and TRBJ1-2, is SQTIHQWPATLVQPVGSPLSLECTVEGTSNPNLYWYRQAAGRGLQLLFYSVGIGQISSEVPQNLSASRPQDRQFILSSKKLLLSDSGFYLCAWILGDSTNYGYTFGSGTRLTVV.

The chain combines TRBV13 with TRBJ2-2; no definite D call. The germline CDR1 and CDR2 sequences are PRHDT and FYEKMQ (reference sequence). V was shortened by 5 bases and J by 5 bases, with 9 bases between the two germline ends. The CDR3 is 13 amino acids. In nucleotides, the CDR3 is TGTGCCAGCAGCCGATGGACGACCGGGGAGCTGTTTTTT. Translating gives CASSRWTTGELFF.

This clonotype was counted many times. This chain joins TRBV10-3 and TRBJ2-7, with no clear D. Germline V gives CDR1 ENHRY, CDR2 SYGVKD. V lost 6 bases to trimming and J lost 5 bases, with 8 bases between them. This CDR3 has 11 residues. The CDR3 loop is CAIRERDEQYF. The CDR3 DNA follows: TGTGCCATCAGGGAAAGGGACGAGCAGTACTTC.

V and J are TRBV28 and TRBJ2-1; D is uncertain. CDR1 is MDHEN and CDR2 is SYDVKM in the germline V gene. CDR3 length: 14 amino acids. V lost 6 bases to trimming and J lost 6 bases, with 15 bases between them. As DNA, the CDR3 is TGTGCCAGCAGACCTACTTGGGCCGCCAATGAGCAGTTCTTC. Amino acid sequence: CASRPTWAANEQFF.

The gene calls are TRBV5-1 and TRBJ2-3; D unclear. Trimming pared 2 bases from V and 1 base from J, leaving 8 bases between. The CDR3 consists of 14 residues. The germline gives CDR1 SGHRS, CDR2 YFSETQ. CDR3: CASSFEQGTDTQYF. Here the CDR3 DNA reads TGCGCCAGCAGCTTTGAGCAGGGCACAGATACGCAGTATTTT. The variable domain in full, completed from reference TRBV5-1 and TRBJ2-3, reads KAGVTQTPRYLIKTRGQQVTLSCSPISGHRSVSWYQQTPGQGLQFLFEYFSETQRNKGNFPGRFSGRQFSNSRSEMNVSTLELGDSALYLCASSFEQGTDTQYFGPGTRLTVL.

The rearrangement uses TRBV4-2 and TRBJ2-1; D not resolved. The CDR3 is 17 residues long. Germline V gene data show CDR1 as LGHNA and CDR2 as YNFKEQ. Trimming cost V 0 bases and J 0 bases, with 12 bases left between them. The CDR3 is CASSQEGATSSYNEQFF. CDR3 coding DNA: TGTGCCAGCAGCCAAGAAGGAGCGACTTCCTCCTACAATGAGCAGTTCTTC.

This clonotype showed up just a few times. The CDR3 region is CASSLTQGTEQYF. CDR3 nucleotides: TGTGCCAGCAGTTTAACCCAGGGTACCGAGCAGTACTTC. The gene calls are TRBV6-5 and TRBJ2-5; D is possibly TRBD1 (5 bases). The J call may not be correct, given that the DNA end is closer to TRBJ2-7. Germline CDR1 and CDR2: MNHEY and SVGAGI. CDR3 length: 13 amino acids.

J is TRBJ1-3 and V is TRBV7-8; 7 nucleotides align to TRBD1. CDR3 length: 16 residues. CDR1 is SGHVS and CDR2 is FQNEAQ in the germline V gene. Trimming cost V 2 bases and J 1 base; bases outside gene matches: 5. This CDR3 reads CASSLLEQGSGNTIYF. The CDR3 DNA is TGTGCCAGCAGCTTACTTGAACAGGGGTCTGGAAACACCATATATTTT.

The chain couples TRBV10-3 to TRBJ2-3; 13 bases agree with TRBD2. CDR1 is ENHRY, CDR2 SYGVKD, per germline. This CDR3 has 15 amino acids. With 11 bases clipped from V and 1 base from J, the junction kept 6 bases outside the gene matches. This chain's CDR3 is CAVSGTSGGTDTQYF. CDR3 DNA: TGTGCCGTTTCCGGGACTAGCGGGGGCACAGATACGCAGTATTTT.

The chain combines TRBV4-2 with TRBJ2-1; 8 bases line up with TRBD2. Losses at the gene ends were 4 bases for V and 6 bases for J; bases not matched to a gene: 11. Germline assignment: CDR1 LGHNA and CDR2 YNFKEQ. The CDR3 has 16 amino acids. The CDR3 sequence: CASSREQRGRANEQFF. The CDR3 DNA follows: TGTGCCAGCAGCCGAGAACAGCGGGGGAGAGCCAATGAGCAGTTCTTC.

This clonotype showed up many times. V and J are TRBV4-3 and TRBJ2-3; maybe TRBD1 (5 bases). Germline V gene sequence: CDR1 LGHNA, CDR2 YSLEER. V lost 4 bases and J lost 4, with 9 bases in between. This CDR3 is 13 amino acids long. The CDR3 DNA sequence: TGCGCCAGCAGCCTACAGGTAGCAGATACGCAGTATTTT. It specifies CASSLQVADTQYF.

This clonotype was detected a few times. The DNA for the CDR3 is TGTGCCAGCAGCCAGGGACAGAGAAATGAGCAGTTCTTC. Encoded protein: CASSQGQRNEQFF. V usage is TRBV2 and J usage is TRBJ2-1; 7 bases agree with TRBD1. Germline CDR1 reads SNHLY; CDR2 reads FYNNEI. J gave up 7 bases and V 6 bases, and 6 bases lay outside the gene matches. This CDR3 is 13 amino acids long.

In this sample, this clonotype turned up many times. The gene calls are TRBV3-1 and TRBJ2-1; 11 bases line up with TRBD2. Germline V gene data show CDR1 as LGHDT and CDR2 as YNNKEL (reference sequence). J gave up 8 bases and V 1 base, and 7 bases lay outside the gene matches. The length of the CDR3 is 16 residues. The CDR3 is CASSQGLAGGQDEQFF. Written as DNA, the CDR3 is TGTGCCAGCAGCCAAGGGTTAGCGGGGGGGCAGGATGAGCAGTTCTTC.